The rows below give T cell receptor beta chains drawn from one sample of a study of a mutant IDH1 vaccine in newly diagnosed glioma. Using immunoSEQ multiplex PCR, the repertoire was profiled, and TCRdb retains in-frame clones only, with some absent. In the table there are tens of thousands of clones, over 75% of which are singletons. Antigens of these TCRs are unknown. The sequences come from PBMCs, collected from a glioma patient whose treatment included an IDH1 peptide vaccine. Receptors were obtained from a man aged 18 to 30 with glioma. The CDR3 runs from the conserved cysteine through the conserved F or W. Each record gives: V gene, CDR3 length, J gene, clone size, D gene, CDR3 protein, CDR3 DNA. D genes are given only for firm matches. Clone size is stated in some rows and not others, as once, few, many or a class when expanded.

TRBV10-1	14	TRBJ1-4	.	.	CASIPQKTNEKLFF	TGCGCCAGCATTCCACAGAAAACTAATGAAAAACTGTTTTTT
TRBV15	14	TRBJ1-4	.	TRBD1	CATSPQGANEKLFF	TGTGCCACCAGTCCGCAGGGGGCGAACGAAAAACTGTTTTTT
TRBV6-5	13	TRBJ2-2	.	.	CASSLQGTGELFF	TGTGCCAGCAGTTTACAGGGTACCGGGGAGCTGTTTTTT
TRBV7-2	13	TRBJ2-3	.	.	CASSSIYRDTQYF	TGTGCCAGCAGCTCGATATACAGGGATACGCAGTATTTT
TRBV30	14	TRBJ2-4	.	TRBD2	CAWDAGLGKNIQYF	TGTGCCTGGGATGCGGGACTAGGTAAAAACATTCAGTACTTC
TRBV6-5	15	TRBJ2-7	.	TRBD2	CASRPSGSRPYEQYF	TGTGCCAGCAGACCGAGCGGGAGCCGCCCCTACGAGCAGTACTTC
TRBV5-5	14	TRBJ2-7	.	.	CASSSTGGPYEQYF	TGTGCCAGCAGCTCGACAGGTGGTCCCTACGAGCAGTACTTC
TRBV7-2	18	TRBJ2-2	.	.	CASSLAGFEQIVARELFF	TGTGCCAGCAGCTTAGCTGGGTTCGAACAGATCGTGGCAAGGGAGCTGTTTTTT
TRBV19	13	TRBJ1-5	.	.	CASSQGPNQPQHF	TGTGCCAGTAGCCAGGGACCAAATCAGCCCCAGCATTTT
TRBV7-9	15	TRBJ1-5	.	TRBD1	CASSLWTGTDQPQHF	TGTGCCAGCAGCTTATGGACAGGGACAGATCAGCCCCAGCATTTT
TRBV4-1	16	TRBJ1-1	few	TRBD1	CASSQGRTGRVTEAFF	TGCGCCAGCAGCCAGGGAAGGACAGGGCGGGTCACTGAAGCTTTCTTT
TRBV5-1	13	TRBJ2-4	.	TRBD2	CASRGSSGNIQYF	TGCGCCAGCAGGGGCTCTAGCGGAAACATTCAGTACTTC
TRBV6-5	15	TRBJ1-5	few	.	CASSPWQGRNQPQHF	TGTGCCAGCAGTCCCTGGCAAGGGCGTAATCAGCCCCAGCATTTT
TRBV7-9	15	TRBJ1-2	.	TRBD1	CASSLATGGNYGYTF	TGTGCCAGCAGCTTAGCGACAGGGGGAAACTATGGCTACACCTTC
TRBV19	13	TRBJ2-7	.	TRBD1	CASRLQGAGEQYF	TGTGCCAGTAGGTTACAGGGGGCAGGGGAGCAGTACTTC
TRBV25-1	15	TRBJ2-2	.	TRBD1	CASSDSGTGVRELFF	TGTGCCAGCAGTGATTCCGGGACAGGGGTCCGGGAGCTGTTTTTT
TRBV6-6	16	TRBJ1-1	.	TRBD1	CASSAHRGLGNTEAFF	TGTGCCAGCAGTGCCCACAGGGGGCTAGGGAACACTGAAGCTTTCTTT
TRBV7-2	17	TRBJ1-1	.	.	CASSLFFSFVSDTEAFF	TGTGCCAGCAGCTTATTTTTTTCTTTCGTTTCCGACACTGAAGCTTTCTTT
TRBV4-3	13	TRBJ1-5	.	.	CASSQYSDQPQHF	TGCGCCAGCAGCCAATACAGCGATCAGCCCCAGCATTTT
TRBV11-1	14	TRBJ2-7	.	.	CASSLRTDYYEQYF	TGTGCCAGCAGCTTACGGACAGACTACTACGAGCAGTACTTC